The clone carrying this T cell receptor beta chain was counted between two and nine times. This record comes from a study of molecular identifiers for immune sequencing clone quantification. This CDR3 has 13 amino acids. Germline loops: CDR1 SQVTM, CDR2 ANQGSEA. Trimming cost V 7 bases and J 9 bases; bases outside gene matches: 12. MiXCR was run by TCRdb on the PCR reads, yielding one entry per CDR3 protein. The data show approximately 550,000 distinct CDR3 sequences, around 23% seen once. The gene calls are TRBV29-1 and TRBJ2-1, with TRBD2 matching 7 bases. Sequencing used naive CD8+ T cells from blood, with Jurkat cell RNA spiked in. Subset defined: FACS-sorted CD8+CD4-CCR7+CD45RA+ naive T cells. The receptor's source is a human donor in good health. Some libraries in this study had Jurkat cell RNA spiked in. This CDR3 reads CSARGGSYTEQFF. The CDR3, as DNA: TGCAGCGCAAGGGGCGGGAGTTATACTGAGCAGTTCTTC.